What follows describes a single T cell receptor (beta chain). This clonotype was counted at least ten times. It has no known antigen specificity. Nothing much larger sits one base from this clone, and base qualities are not available. The data derive from a study of early T cells in non-severe SARS-CoV-2 infection (dated by TCRdb to about 2021). General notes on the study: Because TCR sequencing was done on bulk RNA from unsorted whole blood, the alpha and beta chains could not be paired. Overall study results and their limits: VDJdb matching was skewed toward anti-spike CD8 responses and likely underestimated virus-specific expansions, missing private and CD4 specificities.

Preparation of the library involved 5' RACE. Sequencing took place on a NextSeq 500. To correct for sequencing error and PCR bias, the TCR library protocol tagged individual cDNA molecules with unique molecular identifiers. Sequencing covered both TCR alpha and beta chains, and within each sample the abundances of alpha and beta sequences were tightly co-correlated. For the original study's pipeline: V gene, J gene and CDR3 annotation of TCR sequences was performed with Decombinator V4. Expanded TCRs were defined as changing significantly between any two time points under a Poisson model with p below 0.0001. TCR abundances were normalised to the total number of TCRs sequenced per sample and were expressed as counts per million. MAIT TCRs were defined by TRAV1-2 paired with TRAJ12, TRAJ20 or TRAJ33, and iNKT TCRs by TRAV10 paired with TRAJ18. VDJdb, accessed on 1 November 2021, was searched for TCRs annotated for CMV, EBV and SARS-CoV-2, and TCRs annotated for more than one antigen were excluded. Using fastp at Q25 and MiXCR, TCRdb reprocessed the public reads and kept productive beta chains. Every CDR3 protein is listed once, alongside the most common genes and DNA of its rows. TCRdb assigned the V and J calls; the authors' analysis was not used. The sample table records tens of thousands of distinct CDR3 sequences; around 12% of these occur just once. Jointly, the top ten make up roughly 4.3% of the sample.

The study was a case-control design nested within a healthcare worker cohort in London, UK, with weekly nasopharyngeal swab PCR tests and blood sampling. Healthcare workers were enrolled in the week of the UK lockdown, from 23 to 31 March 2020, and were followed every week for up to roughly 15 weeks. Inclusive of the bounding cysteine and phenylalanine, the CDR3 is 13 residues long. Only CDR3 DNA remains: 39 bases, in frame from the first base. Trimming at the junction amounts to 5 bases on V and 4 bases on J, and the germline ends lie 11 bases apart. The sequence was obtained from an adult who was a healthcare worker with PCR-confirmed SARS-CoV-2 infection or an uninfected control (not recorded which). The V and J genes are TRBV12-3 or TRBV12-4 and TRBJ2-5; too little of a D gene remains to name it. The sample was whole blood. The CDR3 region reads CASSLGPIETQYF. The bases read TGTGCCAGCAGTCTAGGGCCAATAGAGACCCAGTACTTC.